Listed below are T cell receptor beta chains from one sample, sequenced in a study of blood T cell repertoires in COVID-19. Produced via immunoSEQ multiplex PCR; TCRdb's table is partial and in-frame only. The profile covers 150,000 to 200,000 clones, with under 80% appearing a single time and approximately 16% taken by the ten largest. The sample comprised PBMCs or T cells enriched from blood (not recorded which). The source is a woman between 45 and 60 years old with acute COVID-19. CDR3s include the opening cysteine and the closing phenylalanine or tryptophan. The D gene is left open where the match is weak. Clone sizes are given selectively: once, few, many, or a class where the clone is expanded.

V	J	length	D	size	CDR3	DNA
TRBV7-3	TRBJ2-4	15	.	.	CASSLTGAPKNIQYF	TGTGCCAGCAGCTTAACAGGGGCGCCCAAAAACATTCAGTACTTC
TRBV5-1	TRBJ1-1	15	.	.	CASNDGLYQGAEAFF	TGCGCCAGCAACGACGGTCTATATCAGGGCGCTGAAGCTTTCTTT
TRBV11-2	TRBJ1-2	14	TRBD1	.	CASSSRQGRDGYTF	TGTGCCAGCAGTTCCAGACAGGGTAGAGATGGCTACACCTTC
TRBV3-1/TRBV3-2	TRBJ2-2	14	TRBD2	few	CASSRGTSVGELFF	TGTGCCAGCAGCAGAGGGACTAGCGTAGGGGAGCTGTTTTTT
TRBV6-5	TRBJ1-3	14	.	.	CASRTDRSGNTIYF	TGTGCCAGCAGAACCGACAGGTCTGGAAACACCATATATTTT
TRBV27	TRBJ1-4	13	.	.	CASRAWAGEKLFF	TGTGCCAGCCGCGCGTGGGCGGGGGAAAAACTGTTTTTT
TRBV28	TRBJ1-1	13	.	.	CASTGGQNTEAFF	TGTGCCAGCACGGGGGGCCAGAACACTGAAGCTTTCTTT
TRBV6-5	TRBJ1-5	15	.	once	CASSYSGAGKQPQHF	TGTGCCAGCAGTTACTCGGGCGCGGGAAAACAGCCCCAGCATTTT
TRBV11-2	TRBJ1-6	19	.	once	CASSFLPPDSSSYNSPLHF	TGTGCCAGCAGCTTTCTCCCTCCGGACAGCTCCTCCTATAATTCACCCCTCCACTTT
TRBV12-3/TRBV12-4	TRBJ1-2	13	.	once	CASSLRSLNRYTF	TGTGCCAGCAGTTTGCGGTCTCTGAACCGCTACACCTTC
TRBV19	TRBJ2-5	16	.	.	CASSIGPNPPQETQYF	TGTGCCAGTAGTATAGGGCCCAACCCCCCACAAGAGACCCAGTACTTC
TRBV7-9	TRBJ1-1	13	.	.	CASSLPRNTEAFF	TGTGCCAGCAGCTTACCCAGGAACACTGAAGCTTTCTTT
TRBV5-6	TRBJ2-1	13	TRBD2	.	CASSLAAGGEQFF	TGTGCCAGCAGCTTAGCGGCGGGGGGTGAGCAGTTCTTC
TRBV18	TRBJ2-3	14	.	.	CASSGIGNTDTQYF	TGTGCCAGCTCCGGGATTGGGAACACAGATACGCAGTATTTT
TRBV28	TRBJ1-2	13	.	.	CASSRPGKGGYTF	TGTGCCAGCAGTCGACCAGGGAAGGGAGGCTACACCTTC
TRBV9	TRBJ2-5	16	TRBD2	.	CASSVVGLAGRETQYF	TGTGCCAGCAGCGTAGTCGGGCTAGCGGGGAGGGAGACCCAGTACTTC
TRBV28	TRBJ1-2	12	.	.	CASSSYIYGYTF	TGTGCCAGCAGTTCGTACATATATGGCTACACCTTC
TRBV24-1	TRBJ2-2	15	.	.	CATQHRAAYTGELFF	TGTGCCACTCAGCACAGGGCAGCATACACCGGGGAGCTGTTTTTT
TRBV20-1	TRBJ1-4	14	.	.	CSASYRIVHEKLFF	TGCAGTGCTAGTTACAGGATCGTGCACGAAAAACTGTTTTTT
TRBV30	TRBJ1-2	12	.	.	CAWSVLGGRYTF	TGTGCCTGGAGTGTACTGGGAGGGCGTTACACCTTC
TRBV18	TRBJ1-1	14	.	.	CASSPGRGGTEAFF	TGTGCCAGCTCACCGGGCAGGGGCGGCACTGAAGCTTTCTTT
TRBV3-1/TRBV3-2	TRBJ2-2	14	.	.	CASSQSTGTGELFF	TGTGCCAGCAGCCAATCAACAGGGACCGGGGAGCTGTTTTTT
TRBV28	TRBJ1-5	14	TRBD1	.	CASSLGQGTQPQHF	TGTGCCAGCAGTTTAGGACAGGGGACTCAGCCCCAGCATTTT
TRBV4-1	TRBJ1-5	14	.	.	CASSQVPGNQPQHF	TGCGCCAGCAGCCAAGTTCCAGGCAATCAGCCCCAGCATTTT
TRBV7-9	TRBJ2-1	16	.	.	CASSSPAGQSYNEQFF	TGTGCCAGCAGCTCCCCCGCAGGGCAGTCCTACAATGAGCAGTTCTTC
TRBV5-1	TRBJ1-1	13	TRBD1	.	CASSRGQAFEAFF	TGCGCCAGCAGTAGAGGACAGGCCTTTGAAGCTTTCTTT
TRBV6-1	TRBJ1-5	16	.	.	CASSEYGGVNNQPQHF	TGTGCCAGCAGTGAATATGGAGGAGTAAACAATCAGCCCCAGCATTTT
TRBV6-5	TRBJ2-5	12	TRBD1	.	CATLGQGETQYF	TGTGCCACACTAGGACAGGGGGAGACCCAGTACTTC
TRBV9	TRBJ2-1	20	TRBD2	.	CASSVEPLRIAGGKYNEQFF	TGTGCCAGCAGCGTAGAACCTCTCCGGATAGCGGGGGGGAAATACAATGAGCAGTTCTTC
TRBV4-1	TRBJ1-2	15	TRBD1	.	CASSHPGQGVSGYTF	TGCGCCAGCAGCCATCCGGGACAGGGGGTCAGTGGCTACACCTTC
TRBV7-2	TRBJ1-5	13	.	.	CASSLAYNQPQHF	TGTGCCAGCAGCTTAGCGTACAATCAGCCCCAGCATTTT
TRBV19	TRBJ2-5	16	TRBD2	few	CASSIQRSGGAETQYF	TGTGCCAGTAGTATACAACGTAGCGGGGGGGCAGAGACCCAGTACTTC
TRBV6-5	TRBJ1-5	15	.	.	CASSLTGVSNQPQHF	TGTGCCAGCAGTTTGACGGGGGTTAGCAATCAGCCCCAGCATTTT
TRBV19	TRBJ1-1	15	TRBD1	.	CASSMTGLGNTEAFF	TGTGCCAGTAGTATGACAGGGCTGGGTAACACTGAAGCTTTCTTT
TRBV7-2	TRBJ1-2	13	.	.	CASSPEVRGGYTF	TGTGCCAGCAGCCCAGAGGTCCGGGGTGGCTACACCTTC
TRBV28	TRBJ1-2	15	TRBD1	.	CASSPPGQGYYGYTF	TGTGCCAGCAGTCCCCCGGGACAGGGATACTATGGCTACACCTTC
TRBV28	TRBJ2-5	17	TRBD1	.	CASSSPWGDRDQETQYF	TGTGCCAGCAGTTCGCCGTGGGGGGACAGGGACCAAGAGACCCAGTACTTC
TRBV29-1	TRBJ1-2	13	.	.	CSVPLGGNYGYTF	TGCAGCGTTCCACTCGGGGGAAACTATGGCTACACCTTC
TRBV5-1	TRBJ1-2	14	TRBD1	.	CASSSGQTRYGYTF	TGCGCCAGCAGCTCGGGACAGACCCGCTATGGCTACACCTTC
TRBV18	TRBJ1-1	16	TRBD1	few	CASSPDRGRPNTEAFF	TGTGCCAGCTCACCCGACAGGGGGAGGCCGAACACTGAAGCTTTCTTT
TRBV7-2	TRBJ1-5	16	TRBD1	.	CASTPGGQGAIQPQHF	TGTGCCAGCACCCCAGGGGGGCAGGGGGCAATTCAGCCCCAGCATTTT
TRBV19	TRBJ1-4	13	.	.	CASSGGADEKLFF	TGTGCCAGTAGTGGAGGGGCAGATGAAAAACTGTTTTTT
TRBV5-5	TRBJ2-6	19	.	once	CASSLSFPGAEAGANVLTF	TGTGCCAGCAGCTTGTCGTTCCCGGGTGCCGAGGCCGGGGCCAACGTCCTGACTTTC